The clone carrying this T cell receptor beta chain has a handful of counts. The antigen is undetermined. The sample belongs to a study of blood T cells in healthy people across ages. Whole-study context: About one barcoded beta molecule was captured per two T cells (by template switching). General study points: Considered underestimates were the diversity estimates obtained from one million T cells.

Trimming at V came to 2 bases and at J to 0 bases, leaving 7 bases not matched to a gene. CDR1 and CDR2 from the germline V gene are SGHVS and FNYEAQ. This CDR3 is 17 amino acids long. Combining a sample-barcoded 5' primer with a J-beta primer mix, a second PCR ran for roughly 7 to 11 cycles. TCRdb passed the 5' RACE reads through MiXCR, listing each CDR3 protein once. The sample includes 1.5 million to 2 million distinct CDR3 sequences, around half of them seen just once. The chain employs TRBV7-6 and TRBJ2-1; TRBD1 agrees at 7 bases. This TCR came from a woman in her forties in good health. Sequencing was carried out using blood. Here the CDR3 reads CASSLRQGPSSYNEQFF. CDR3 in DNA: TGTGCCAGCAGCTTAAGACAGGGACCAAGCTCCTACAATGAGCAGTTCTTC.